This is a list of T cell receptor beta chains from one sample in a study of blood T cells in healthy people across ages. TCRdb re-called the 5' RACE reads with MiXCR, one entry per CDR3 protein. The data show some 730,000 distinct CDR3 sequences, about 24% seen once. The sample taken for sequencing was blood. The receptor set was obtained from a man in his 70s in good health. Both conserved end residues are part of each CDR3. The order of the fields is J gene, clone size, D gene, V gene, CDR3 DNA, CDR3 protein. The D gene is left open where the match is weak. Only part of the rows carry a size: once, few, many, or a class if the clone is expanded.

j_gene: TRBJ2-7; abundance: NA; d_gene: NA; v_gene: TRBV5-1; CDR3nt: TGCGCCAGCTGCTCGTCCGGGACACCCGGGGACGAGCAGCACTTC; CDR3aa: CASCSSGTPGDEQHF
j_gene: TRBJ2-1; abundance: few; d_gene: NA; v_gene: TRBV12-3/TRBV12-4; CDR3nt: TGTGCCAGCAGTTGGCGGCCCTTCAGCAACAATGAGCAGTTCTTC; CDR3aa: CASSWRPFSNNEQFF
j_gene: TRBJ1-1; abundance: few; d_gene: NA; v_gene: TRBV19; CDR3nt: TGTGCCAGTAGTATCGCCCAGAAGAACACTGAAGCTTTCTTT; CDR3aa: CASSIAQKNTEAFF
j_gene: TRBJ1-2; abundance: many; d_gene: NA; v_gene: TRBV7-9; CDR3nt: TGTGCCAGCAGCTGGGACACTGGATCTATTGGCTACACCTTC; CDR3aa: CASSWDTGSIGYTF
j_gene: TRBJ2-5; abundance: NA; d_gene: TRBD1; v_gene: TRBV6-5; CDR3nt: TGTGCCAGCAGTCCCTGGACAGGGGGCAGAGAGACCCAGTACTTC; CDR3aa: CASSPWTGGRETQYF
j_gene: TRBJ2-2; abundance: NA; d_gene: NA; v_gene: TRBV28; CDR3nt: TGTGCCAGCAGTTTAGTCCAGCGGGCGAACACCGGGGAGCTGTTTTTT; CDR3aa: CASSLVQRANTGELFF
j_gene: TRBJ2-1; abundance: NA; d_gene: TRBD2; v_gene: TRBV7-2; CDR3nt: TGTGCCAGCAGCTTAGTAGGGACTAGTGGGACACATGAGCAGTTCTTC; CDR3aa: CASSLVGTSGTHEQFF
j_gene: TRBJ2-3; abundance: NA; d_gene: NA; v_gene: TRBV7-2; CDR3nt: TGTGCCAGCAGCCGCGCCCTTGGCACAGATACGCAGTATTTT; CDR3aa: CASSRALGTDTQYF
j_gene: TRBJ2-3; abundance: NA; d_gene: TRBD2; v_gene: TRBV29-1; CDR3nt: TGCAGCGTTGAATTGAGCGGGGGGGATACAGATACGCAGTATTTT; CDR3aa: CSVELSGGDTDTQYF
j_gene: TRBJ2-3; abundance: NA; d_gene: NA; v_gene: TRBV6-5; CDR3nt: TGTGCCAGCAGTTACCTCGACAACACAGATACGCAGTATTTT; CDR3aa: CASSYLDNTDTQYF
j_gene: TRBJ1-4; abundance: NA; d_gene: NA; v_gene: TRBV15; CDR3nt: TGTGCCACCAGCAGACAGGATAATGAAAAACTGTTTTTT; CDR3aa: CATSRQDNEKLFF
j_gene: TRBJ1-2; abundance: few; d_gene: NA; v_gene: TRBV24-1; CDR3nt: TGTGCCACCAGTGATTCCGTGGACAACTATGGCTACACCTTC; CDR3aa: CATSDSVDNYGYTF
j_gene: TRBJ1-1; abundance: NA; d_gene: NA; v_gene: TRBV7-9; CDR3nt: TGTGCCAGCAGCCCTACGGCGTCTGAAGCTTTCTTT; CDR3aa: CASSPTASEAFF
j_gene: TRBJ1-1; abundance: NA; d_gene: NA; v_gene: TRBV2; CDR3nt: TGTGCCAGCCGCGAGGGGATTTCTATCACTGAAGCTTTCTTT; CDR3aa: CASREGISITEAFF
j_gene: TRBJ2-1; abundance: NA; d_gene: TRBD2; v_gene: TRBV5-1; CDR3nt: TGCGCCAGCAGCTTGTTAGGGACTAGCGGGGACAATGAGCAGTTCTTC; CDR3aa: CASSLLGTSGDNEQFF
j_gene: TRBJ2-3; abundance: NA; d_gene: NA; v_gene: TRBV3-1; CDR3nt: TGTGCCAGCAGCCAAGAACCGACCACAGATACGCAGTATTTT; CDR3aa: CASSQEPTTDTQYF